The source of this TCR beta chain is a study of cytomegalovirus exposure and HLA in healthy donors. Method: immunoSEQ multiplex PCR; TCRdb's copy keeps in-frame clones and lacks some. The data show a few hundred thousand clones, 90% seen once. V was shortened by 0 bases and J by 5 bases, with 11 bases between the two germline ends. CDR1 and CDR2 (germline): SGHRS, YFSETQ. The CDR3 has 14 residues. The rearrangement uses TRBV5-1 and TRBJ1-2, with D uncertain. This sequence was found in a woman between 18 and 29 years old in good health and CMV-seronegative. Sequencing used PBMCs. Here the CDR3 DNA reads TGCGCCAGCAGCTTGGCCCAGGTTGAATATGGCTACACCTTC. Translating gives CASSLAQVEYGYTF.